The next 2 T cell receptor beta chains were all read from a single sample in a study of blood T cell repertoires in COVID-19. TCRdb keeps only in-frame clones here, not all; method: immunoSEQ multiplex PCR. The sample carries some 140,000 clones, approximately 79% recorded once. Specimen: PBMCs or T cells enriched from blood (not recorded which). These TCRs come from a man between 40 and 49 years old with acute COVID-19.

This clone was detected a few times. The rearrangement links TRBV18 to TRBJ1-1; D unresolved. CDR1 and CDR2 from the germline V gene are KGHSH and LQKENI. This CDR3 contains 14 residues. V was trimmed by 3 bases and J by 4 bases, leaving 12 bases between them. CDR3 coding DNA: TGTGCCAGCTCACCGGCGGGGTCGGGCACTGAAGCTTTCTTT. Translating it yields CASSPAGSGTEAFF.

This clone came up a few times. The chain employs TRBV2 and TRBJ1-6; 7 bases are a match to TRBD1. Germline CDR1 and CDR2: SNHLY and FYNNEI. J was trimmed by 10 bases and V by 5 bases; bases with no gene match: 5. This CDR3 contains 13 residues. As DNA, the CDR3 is TGTGCCAGCAGTATAAAGGACAGGTCACCCCTCCACTTT. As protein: CASSIKDRSPLHF. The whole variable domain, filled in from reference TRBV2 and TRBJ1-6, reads EPEVTQTPSHQVTQMGQEVILRCVPISNHLYFYWYRQILGQKVEFLVSFYNNEISEKSEIFDDQFSVERPDGSNFTLKIRSTKLEDSAMYFCASSIKDRSPLHFGNGTRLTVT.